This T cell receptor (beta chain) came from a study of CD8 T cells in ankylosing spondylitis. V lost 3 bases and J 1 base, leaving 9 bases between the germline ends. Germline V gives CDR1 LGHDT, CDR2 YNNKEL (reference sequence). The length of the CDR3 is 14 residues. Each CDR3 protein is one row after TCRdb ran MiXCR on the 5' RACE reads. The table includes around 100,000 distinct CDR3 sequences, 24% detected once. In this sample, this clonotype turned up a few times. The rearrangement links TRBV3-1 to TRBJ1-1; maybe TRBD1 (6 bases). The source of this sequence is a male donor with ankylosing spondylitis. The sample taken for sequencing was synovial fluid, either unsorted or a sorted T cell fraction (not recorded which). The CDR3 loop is CASSQGHSNTEAFF. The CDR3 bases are TGTGCCAGCAGCCAGGGACATTCGAACACTGAAGCTTTCTTT.